What follows describes a single T cell receptor (beta chain). The target antigen is unknown. The sample originates from a study of shared clonotypes between healthy human individuals. Study conclusions and caveats: Sampling was confined to blood; repertoires within tissues likely differ. Enrolling few donors narrowed the genetic and exposure-history diversity that was represented.

Germline loops: CDR1 MNHEY, CDR2 SMNVEV (reference sequence). This CDR3 has 14 amino acids. Trimming pared 1 base from V and 8 bases from J, leaving 14 bases between. Naive CD8 cells lacked CD45RO and underwent positive selection for CCR7, leaving out terminally differentiated effector memory CD45RA+ cells. Caucasian adults living in Nashville, Tennessee, provided all samples. Assay: immunoSEQ multiplex PCR; the TCRdb copy retains only in-frame clones and omits some. The sample consists of some 1,900,000 clones, about 95% of them appearing once. The specimen sequenced was naive CD8+ T cells sorted from blood. The gene calls are TRBV27 and TRBJ1-2, with a possible D match to TRBD1 (5 bases). The sequence came from a man between 18 and 29 years old in good health. The CDR3 DNA is TGTGCCAGCAGTTTATTGGGGGGTTCTGGAGGCTACACCTTC. The encoded protein is CASSLLGGSGGYTF.